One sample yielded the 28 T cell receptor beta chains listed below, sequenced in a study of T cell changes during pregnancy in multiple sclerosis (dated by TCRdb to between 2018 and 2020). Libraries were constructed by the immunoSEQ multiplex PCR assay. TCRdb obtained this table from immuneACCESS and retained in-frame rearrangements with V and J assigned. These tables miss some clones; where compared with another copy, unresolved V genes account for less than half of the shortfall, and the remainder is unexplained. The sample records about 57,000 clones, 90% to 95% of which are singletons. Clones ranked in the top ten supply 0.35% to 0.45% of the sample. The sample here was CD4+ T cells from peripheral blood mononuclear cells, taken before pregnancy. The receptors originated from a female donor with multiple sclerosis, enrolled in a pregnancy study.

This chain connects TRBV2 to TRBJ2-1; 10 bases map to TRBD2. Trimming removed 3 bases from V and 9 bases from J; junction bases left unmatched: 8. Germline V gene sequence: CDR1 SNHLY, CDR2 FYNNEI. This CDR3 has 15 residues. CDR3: CASSDRAGGPREQFF. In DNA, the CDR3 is TGTGCCAGCAGTGATCGAGCGGGAGGGCCCCGTGAGCAGTTCTTC.

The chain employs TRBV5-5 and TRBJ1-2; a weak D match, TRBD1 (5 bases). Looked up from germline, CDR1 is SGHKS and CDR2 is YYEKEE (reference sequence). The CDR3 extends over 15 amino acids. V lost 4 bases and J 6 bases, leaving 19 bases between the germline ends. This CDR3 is CASSPGQGGFNGYTF. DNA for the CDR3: TGTGCCAGCAGCCCAGGACAAGGCGGATTTAATGGCTACACCTTC.

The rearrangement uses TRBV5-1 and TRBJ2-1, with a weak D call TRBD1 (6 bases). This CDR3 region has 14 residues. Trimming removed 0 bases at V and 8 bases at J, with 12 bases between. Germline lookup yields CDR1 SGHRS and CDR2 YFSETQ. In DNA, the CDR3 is TGCGCCAGCAGCTTGGATCAGGGGCTGGATGAGCAGTTCTTC. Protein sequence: CASSLDQGLDEQFF.

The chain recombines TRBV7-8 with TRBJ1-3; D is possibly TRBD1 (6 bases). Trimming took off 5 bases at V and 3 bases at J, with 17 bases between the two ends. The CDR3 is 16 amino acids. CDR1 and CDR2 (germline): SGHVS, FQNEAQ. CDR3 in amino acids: CASSDAPGQLGNTIYF. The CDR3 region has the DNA TGTGCCAGCAGCGACGCCCCCGGACAGCTTGGAAACACCATATATTTT.

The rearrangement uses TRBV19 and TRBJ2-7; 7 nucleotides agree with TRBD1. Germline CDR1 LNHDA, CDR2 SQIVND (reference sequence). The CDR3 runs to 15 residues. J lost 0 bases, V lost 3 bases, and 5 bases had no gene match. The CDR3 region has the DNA TGTGCCAGTAGTATCCGGACAGGCCCCTCCTACGAGCAGTACTTC. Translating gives CASSIRTGPSYEQYF.

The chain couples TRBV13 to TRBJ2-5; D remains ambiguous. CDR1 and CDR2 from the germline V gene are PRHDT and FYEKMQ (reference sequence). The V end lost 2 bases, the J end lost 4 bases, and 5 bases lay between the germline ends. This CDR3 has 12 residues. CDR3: CASSLTGETQYF. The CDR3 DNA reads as TGTGCCAGCAGCTTAACCGGAGAGACCCAGTACTTC. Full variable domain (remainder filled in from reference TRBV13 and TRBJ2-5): AAGVIQSPRHLIKEKRETATLKCYPIPRHDTVYWYQQGPGQDPQFLISFYEKMQSDKGSIPDRFSAQQFSDYHSELNMSSLELGDSALYFCASSLTGETQYFGPGTRLLVL.

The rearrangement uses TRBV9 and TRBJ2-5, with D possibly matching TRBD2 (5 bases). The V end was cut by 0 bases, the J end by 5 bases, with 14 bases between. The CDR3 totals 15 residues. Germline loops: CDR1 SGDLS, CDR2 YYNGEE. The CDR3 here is CASSVGGSVGETQYF. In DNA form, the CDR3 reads TGTGCCAGCAGCGTAGGAGGGTCGGTGGGGGAGACCCAGTACTTC. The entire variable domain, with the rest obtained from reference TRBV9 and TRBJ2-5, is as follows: DSGVTQTPKHLITATGQRVTLRCSPRSGDLSVYWYQQSLDQGLQFLIQYYNGEERAKGNILERFSAQQFPDLHSELNLSSLELGDSALYFCASSVGGSVGETQYFGPGTRLLVL.

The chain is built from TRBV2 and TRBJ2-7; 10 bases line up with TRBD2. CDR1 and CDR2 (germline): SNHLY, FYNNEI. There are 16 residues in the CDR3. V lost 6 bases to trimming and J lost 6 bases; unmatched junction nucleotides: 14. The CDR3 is CASRQGGLADGGEQYF. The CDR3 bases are TGTGCCAGCAGGCAAGGCGGACTAGCGGATGGGGGCGAGCAGTACTTC.

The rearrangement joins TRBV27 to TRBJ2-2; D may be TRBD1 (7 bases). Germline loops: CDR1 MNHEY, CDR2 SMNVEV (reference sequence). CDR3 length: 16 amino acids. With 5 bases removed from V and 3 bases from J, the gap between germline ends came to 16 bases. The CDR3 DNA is TGTGCCAGCAGTGACCGACAGGGAGGAGACACCGGGGAGCTGTTTTTT. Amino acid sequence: CASSDRQGGDTGELFF.

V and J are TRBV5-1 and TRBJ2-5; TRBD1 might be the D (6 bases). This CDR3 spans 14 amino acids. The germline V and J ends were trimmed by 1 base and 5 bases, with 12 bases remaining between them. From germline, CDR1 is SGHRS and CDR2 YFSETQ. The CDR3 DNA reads TGCGCCAGCAGCTTGAGTTCAGGACAGGAGACCCAGTACTTC. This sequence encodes CASSLSSGQETQYF. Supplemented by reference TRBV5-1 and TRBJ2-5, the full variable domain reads KAGVTQTPRYLIKTRGQQVTLSCSPISGHRSVSWYQQTPGQGLQFLFEYFSETQRNKGNFPGRFSGRQFSNSRSEMNVSTLELGDSALYLCASSLSSGQETQYFGPGTRLLVL.

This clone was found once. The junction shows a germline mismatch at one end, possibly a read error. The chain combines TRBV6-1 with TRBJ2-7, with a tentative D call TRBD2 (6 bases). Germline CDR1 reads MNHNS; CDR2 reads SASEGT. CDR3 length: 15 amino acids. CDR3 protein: CWKIGVSTRGLEQYF. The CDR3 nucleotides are TGCTGGAAGATCGGGGTGTCCACGCGGGGCCTCGAGCAGTACTTC.

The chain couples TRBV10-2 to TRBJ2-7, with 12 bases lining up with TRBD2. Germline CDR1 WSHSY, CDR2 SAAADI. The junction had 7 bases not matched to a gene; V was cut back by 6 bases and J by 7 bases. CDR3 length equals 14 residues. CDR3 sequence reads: CASRPLAGGEEQYF. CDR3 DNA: TGCGCCAGCAGGCCGCTAGCGGGAGGGGAGGAGCAGTACTTC.

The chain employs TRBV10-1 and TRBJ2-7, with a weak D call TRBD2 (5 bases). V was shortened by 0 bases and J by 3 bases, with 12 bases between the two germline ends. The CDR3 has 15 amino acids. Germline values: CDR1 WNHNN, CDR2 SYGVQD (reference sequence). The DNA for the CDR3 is TGCGCCAGCAGTGAGTCGATCGGGGTTGGCTACGAGCAGTACTTC. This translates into CASSESIGVGYEQYF.

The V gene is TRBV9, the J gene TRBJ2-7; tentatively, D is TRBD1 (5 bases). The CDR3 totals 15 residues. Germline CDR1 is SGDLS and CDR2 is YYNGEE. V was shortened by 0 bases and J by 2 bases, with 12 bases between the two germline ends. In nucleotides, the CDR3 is TGTGCCAGCAGCGTAGGGGGCGGCGGCCCCTACGAGCAGTACTTC. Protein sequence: CASSVGGGGPYEQYF.

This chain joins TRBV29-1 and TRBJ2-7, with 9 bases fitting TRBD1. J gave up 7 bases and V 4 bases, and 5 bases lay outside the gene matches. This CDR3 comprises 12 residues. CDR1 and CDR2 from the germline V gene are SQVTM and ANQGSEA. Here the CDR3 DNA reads TGCAGCGTTGTACAGGGGGCGCTTGAGCAGTACTTC. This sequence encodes CSVVQGALEQYF.

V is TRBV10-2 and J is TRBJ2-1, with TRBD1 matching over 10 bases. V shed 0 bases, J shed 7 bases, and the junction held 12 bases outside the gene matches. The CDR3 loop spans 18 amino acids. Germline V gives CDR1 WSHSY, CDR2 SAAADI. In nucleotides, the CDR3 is TGCGCCAGCAGTGAGTCTCTCCCCGGGACAGGGGTAAGGAATGAGCAGTTCTTC. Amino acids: CASSESLPGTGVRNEQFF.

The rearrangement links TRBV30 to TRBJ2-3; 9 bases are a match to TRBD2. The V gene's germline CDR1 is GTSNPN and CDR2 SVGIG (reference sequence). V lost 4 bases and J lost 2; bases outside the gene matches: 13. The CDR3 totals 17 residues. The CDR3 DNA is TGTGCCTGGAACCAGAATTTGGCGGGAGGGTCCACAGATACGCAGTATTTT. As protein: CAWNQNLAGGSTDTQYF.

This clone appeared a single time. CDR3 sequence reads: CASSPRYSGNTIYF. For the CDR3, the DNA is TGTGCCAGCAGTCCTAGGTACTCTGGAAACACCATATATTTT. V usage is TRBV28 and J usage is TRBJ1-3; D ambiguous. The V end lost 5 bases, the J end lost 0 bases, and 8 bases lay between the germline ends. This CDR3 comprises 14 residues. The V gene's germline CDR1 is MDHEN and CDR2 SYDVKM. Drawing the rest from reference TRBV28 and TRBJ1-3, the complete variable domain is DVKVTQSSRYLVKRTGEKVFLECVQDMDHENMFWYRQDPGLGLRLIYFSYDVKMKEKGDIPEGYSVSREKKERFSLILESASTNQTSMYLCASSPRYSGNTIYFGEGSWLTVV.

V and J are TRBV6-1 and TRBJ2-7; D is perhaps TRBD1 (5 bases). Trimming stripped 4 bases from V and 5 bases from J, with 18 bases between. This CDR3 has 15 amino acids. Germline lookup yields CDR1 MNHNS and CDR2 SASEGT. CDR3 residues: CASSGNFGAANEQYF. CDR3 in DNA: TGTGCCAGCAGTGGAAATTTTGGGGCGGCCAACGAGCAGTACTTC.

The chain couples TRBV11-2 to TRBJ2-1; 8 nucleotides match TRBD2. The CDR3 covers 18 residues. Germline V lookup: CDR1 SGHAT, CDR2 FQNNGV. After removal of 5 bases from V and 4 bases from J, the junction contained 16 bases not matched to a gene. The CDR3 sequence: CASSIPTGGHSRYNEQFF. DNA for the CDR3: TGTGCCAGCAGCATTCCAACGGGAGGGCACTCGAGATACAATGAGCAGTTCTTC.

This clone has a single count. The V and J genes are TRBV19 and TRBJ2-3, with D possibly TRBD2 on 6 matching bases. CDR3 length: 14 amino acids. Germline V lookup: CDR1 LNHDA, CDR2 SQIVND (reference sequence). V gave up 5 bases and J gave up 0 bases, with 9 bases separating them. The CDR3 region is CASSQRVSTDTQYF. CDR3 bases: TGTGCCAGTAGTCAGCGGGTTAGCACAGATACGCAGTATTTT.

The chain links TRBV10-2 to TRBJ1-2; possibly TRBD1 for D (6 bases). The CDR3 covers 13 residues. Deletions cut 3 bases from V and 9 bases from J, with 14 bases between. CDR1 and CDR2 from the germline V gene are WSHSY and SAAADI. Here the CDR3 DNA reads TGCGCCAGCAGTGACACTTTCCGGGACAGCTACACCTTC. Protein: CASSDTFRDSYTF.

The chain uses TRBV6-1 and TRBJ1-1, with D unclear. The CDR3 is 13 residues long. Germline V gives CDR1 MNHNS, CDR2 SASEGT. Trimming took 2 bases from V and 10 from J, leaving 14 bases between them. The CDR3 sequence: CASSENGGSRAFF. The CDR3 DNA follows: TGTGCCAGCAGTGAAAATGGAGGAAGCAGAGCTTTCTTT.

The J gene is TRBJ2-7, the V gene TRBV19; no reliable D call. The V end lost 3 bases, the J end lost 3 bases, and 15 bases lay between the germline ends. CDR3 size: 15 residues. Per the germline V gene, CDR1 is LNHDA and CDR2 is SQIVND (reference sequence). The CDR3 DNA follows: TGTGCCAGTAGTATTGGGCAGTCGTTGAACTACGAGCAGTACTTC. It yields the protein CASSIGQSLNYEQYF. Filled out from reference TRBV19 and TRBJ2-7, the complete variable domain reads DGGITQSPKYLFRKEGQNVTLSCEQNLNHDAMYWYRQDPGQGLRLIYYSQIVNDFQKGDIAEGYSVSREKKESFPLTVTSAQKNPTAFYLCASSIGQSLNYEQYFGPGTRLTVT.

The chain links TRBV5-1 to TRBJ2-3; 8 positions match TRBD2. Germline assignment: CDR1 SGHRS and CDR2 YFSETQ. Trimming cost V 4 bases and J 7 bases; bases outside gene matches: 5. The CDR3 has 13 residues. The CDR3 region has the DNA TGCGCCAGCAGCCCGGCGGGGGGACATACGCAGTATTTT. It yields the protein CASSPAGGHTQYF.

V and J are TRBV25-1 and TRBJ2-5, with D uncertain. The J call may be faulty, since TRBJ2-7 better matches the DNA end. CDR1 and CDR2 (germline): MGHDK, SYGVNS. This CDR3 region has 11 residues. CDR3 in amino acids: CASSEWAEQYF. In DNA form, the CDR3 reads TGTGCCAGCAGTGAATGGGCCGAGCAGTACTTC.

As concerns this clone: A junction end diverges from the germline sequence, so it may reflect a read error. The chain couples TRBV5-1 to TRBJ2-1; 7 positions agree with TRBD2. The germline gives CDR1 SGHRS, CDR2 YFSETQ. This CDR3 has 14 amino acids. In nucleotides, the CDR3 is TGCGCCAGCAGCTTGGGCACCATACGGGACTATCCCCTCTTC. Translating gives CASSLGTIRDYPLF.

CDR3 in amino acids: CASSSLRQEGYGYTF. The CDR3 nucleotides are TGTGCCAGCAGTTCTCTTAGGCAGGAGGGGTATGGCTACACCTTC. V is TRBV28 and J is TRBJ1-2, with a tentative D call TRBD1 (5 bases). V was pared by 4 bases and J by 5 bases, with 17 bases between. In germline, CDR1 is MDHEN, CDR2 SYDVKM. CDR3 length: 15 amino acids.